This is a list of T cell receptor beta chains from one sample in a study of T cells expressing NK-cell markers. TCRdb re-called the 5' RACE reads; every CDR3 protein appears as one record, without DNA. This sample contains 6,500 to 9,500 distinct CDR3 sequences. Sequences were obtained from blood T cells: a sorted CD56 or NKG2C T cell subset, CD4+ or CD8+ T cells, or bulk PBMC T cells (not recorded which). These TCRs come from a man aged 18 to 69 in good health. Each CDR3 is given with its conserved first and last residue. Each record gives: clone size, V gene, J gene, CDR3 protein. A row's size may be missing; if present it is once, few, many or a size class.

clone size: -; V gene: TRBV6-1; J gene: TRBJ2-7; CDR3 protein: CASSENAEPPYEQYF
clone size: -; V gene: TRBV6-4; J gene: TRBJ2-1; CDR3 protein: CASSDSPGQGDNEQFF
clone size: -; V gene: TRBV12-5; J gene: TRBJ1-1; CDR3 protein: CASGQPLRQGTLENTEAFF
clone size: -; V gene: TRBV6-1; J gene: TRBJ2-7; CDR3 protein: CASTQLAGTSYEQYF
clone size: -; V gene: TRBV29-1; J gene: TRBJ2-7; CDR3 protein: CSVRRSSYEQYF
clone size: -; V gene: TRBV6-1; J gene: TRBJ1-3; CDR3 protein: CASSEAIGDSGNTIYF
clone size: -; V gene: TRBV4-1; J gene: TRBJ2-7; CDR3 protein: CASSQDRAGIYEQYF
clone size: -; V gene: TRBV20-1; J gene: TRBJ2-3; CDR3 protein: CSAGSFRLAGGIRDTQYF
clone size: -; V gene: TRBV29-1; J gene: TRBJ2-7; CDR3 protein: CSVALASGYEQYF
clone size: -; V gene: TRBV6-4; J gene: TRBJ2-3; CDR3 protein: CASSDSGQGTDTQYF
clone size: -; V gene: TRBV6-1; J gene: TRBJ2-1; CDR3 protein: CASIGKGVKHNEQFF
clone size: -; V gene: TRBV20-1; J gene: TRBJ2-7; CDR3 protein: CSARDSPSGDSYEQYF
clone size: -; V gene: TRBV28; J gene: TRBJ2-7; CDR3 protein: CASSPPSYEQYF
clone size: -; V gene: TRBV28; J gene: TRBJ1-1; CDR3 protein: CASSLADMNPEAFF
clone size: medium-sized; V gene: TRBV5-1; J gene: TRBJ2-2; CDR3 protein: CASSLTLTSGGAGGELFF
clone size: -; V gene: TRBV4-2; J gene: TRBJ1-5; CDR3 protein: CASSQVPSSGQQPQHF
clone size: -; V gene: TRBV7-9; J gene: TRBJ2-5; CDR3 protein: CASSLSGGHGETQYF
clone size: -; V gene: TRBV20-1; J gene: TRBJ2-7; CDR3 protein: CSARTGVLDYEQYF
clone size: -; V gene: TRBV11-2; J gene: TRBJ2-2; CDR3 protein: CASSFGQAGVGELFF
clone size: -; V gene: TRBV6-4; J gene: TRBJ2-6; CDR3 protein: CASSPEKSGANVLTF
clone size: -; V gene: TRBV20-1; J gene: TRBJ2-2; CDR3 protein: CSARRQGDAGELFF
clone size: -; V gene: TRBV10-3; J gene: TRBJ1-1; CDR3 protein: CAVKRWFDGGSDTEAFF
clone size: -; V gene: TRBV4-2; J gene: TRBJ2-3; CDR3 protein: CASSQEASGGPRDTQYF
clone size: -; V gene: TRBV6-4; J gene: TRBJ2-1; CDR3 protein: CASSDSTSGGAVGEQFF
clone size: -; V gene: TRBV6-4; J gene: TRBJ2-3; CDR3 protein: CASSDTAGASTDTQYF
clone size: -; V gene: TRBV20-1; J gene: TRBJ2-7; CDR3 protein: CSARGTGDSYEQYF
clone size: -; V gene: TRBV7-2; J gene: TRBJ2-1; CDR3 protein: CASRTGGFYNEQFF
clone size: -; V gene: TRBV5-1; J gene: TRBJ2-3; CDR3 protein: CASSLVLPPTDTQYF
clone size: -; V gene: TRBV4-2; J gene: TRBJ2-1; CDR3 protein: CASSQDSGGYDEQFF
clone size: -; V gene: TRBV27; J gene: TRBJ2-3; CDR3 protein: CASTRLQSTDTQYF
clone size: -; V gene: TRBV3-1; J gene: TRBJ2-3; CDR3 protein: CASTEQGKVTDTQYF
clone size: hyperexpanded; V gene: TRBV12-3/TRBV12-4; J gene: TRBJ2-7; CDR3 protein: CASSSDPGTGGIEQYF
clone size: -; V gene: TRBV4-2; J gene: TRBJ2-1; CDR3 protein: CASSGGLAGSDEQFF
clone size: -; V gene: TRBV6-4; J gene: TRBJ2-3; CDR3 protein: CASSEDGSTDTQYF
clone size: -; V gene: TRBV20-1; J gene: TRBJ1-6; CDR3 protein: CSASRAGVNSPLHF
clone size: -; V gene: TRBV2; J gene: TRBJ2-1; CDR3 protein: CASSETYNEQFF
clone size: -; V gene: TRBV6-1; J gene: TRBJ2-1; CDR3 protein: CASSETSGGYNEQFF
clone size: -; V gene: TRBV2; J gene: TRBJ1-5; CDR3 protein: CASSEEVIRWDQPQHF
clone size: -; V gene: TRBV20-1; J gene: TRBJ2-2; CDR3 protein: CSATDPGLAGGNDHTGELFF
clone size: -; V gene: TRBV5-6; J gene: TRBJ1-1; CDR3 protein: CASSLVGARPQTEAFF
clone size: -; V gene: TRBV28; J gene: TRBJ2-5; CDR3 protein: CASRGAGDSETQYF